These 22 T cell receptor beta chains share one sample of origin, sequenced in a study of radiation and T cells in renal cell carcinoma. Libraries were prepared by immunoSEQ multiplex PCR; TCRdb keeps only in-frame clonotypes and omits some of them. The table records about 58,000 clones, about 80% of them present only once. As for time point: blood 2 weeks post-SBRT. The treatment denotes: 15 Gy SBRT to primary tumor, nephrectomy 4 weeks later. The input for sequencing was blood, taken from a patient whose treatment included radiotherapy and nephrectomy. The receptors come from a man aged 55 to 70 with renal cell carcinoma.

This chain links TRBV30 with TRBJ2-2; TRBD1 agrees at 7 bases. The CDR3 is 15 amino acids. Trimming cost V 5 bases and J 2 bases; bases outside gene matches: 8. Germline CDR1 GTSNPN, CDR2 SVGIG (reference sequence). DNA of the CDR3: TGTGCCTGGGGTCGGGACAGCTATAACACCGGGGAGCTGTTTTTT. This codes for CAWGRDSYNTGELFF.

The chain has TRBV15 and TRBJ2-7, with TRBD1 identical over 7 bases. There are 13 residues in the CDR3. V lost 3 bases and J lost 5; bases outside the gene matches: 4. Germline CDR1 and CDR2: LNHNV and YYDKDF (reference sequence). CDR3 loop: CATSRNRGDEQYF. The CDR3 coding sequence is TGTGCCACCAGCAGGAACAGGGGTGACGAGCAGTACTTC.

The chain has TRBV12-5 and TRBJ1-4; TRBD1 aligns across 7 bases. Germline V gene data show CDR1 as LGHNT and CDR2 as FRNRAP. CDR3 length equals 14 residues. Trimming cost V 5 bases and J 4 bases; bases outside gene matches: 4. As DNA, the CDR3 is TGTGCTAGTGGTAGGGGACAGAATAATGAAAAACTGTTTTTT. Its translation is CASGRGQNNEKLFF.

The chain combines TRBV6-5 with TRBJ2-3; D possibly uses TRBD1 or TRBD2 (5 bases each). CDR3 length: 15 residues. With 4 bases removed from V and 0 bases from J, the gap between germline ends came to 11 bases. Per germline, CDR1 MNHEY and CDR2 SVGAGI. This CDR3 reads CASSWGGQSTDTQYF. The CDR3, as DNA: TGTGCCAGCAGTTGGGGCGGGCAGAGCACAGATACGCAGTATTTT.

The chain carries TRBV4-3 and TRBJ2-7; D is possibly TRBD2 (5 bases). Germline V gene lookup returns CDR1 LGHNA and CDR2 YSLEER. The CDR3 is made up of 14 amino acids. Deletions cut 3 bases from V and 3 bases from J, with 12 bases between. The CDR3 DNA follows: TGCGCCAGCAGCCATGGAAGCGGAAACTACGAGCAGTACTTC. It encodes CASSHGSGNYEQYF.

The chain employs TRBV7-8 and TRBJ2-7; 9 bases align to TRBD2. Germline trimming cut 5 bases from V and 4 bases from J; bases unmatched to any gene: 3. CDR3 size: 13 residues. Germline CDR1 reads SGHVS; CDR2 reads FQNEAQ. CDR3 residues: CASSLGLAYEQYV. The CDR3 coding sequence is TGTGCCAGCAGCCTCGGACTAGCGTACGAGCAGTACGTC.

The V and J genes are TRBV6-5 and TRBJ1-1; the D is unclear. The V gene's germline CDR1 is MNHEY and CDR2 SVGAGI. There are 11 residues in the CDR3. V lost 10 bases and J 5 bases, leaving 11 bases between the germline ends. The CDR3 nucleotides are TGTGCCACTCGCCGCCGGACTGAAGCTTTCTTT. This gives the protein CATRRRTEAFF.

V gene TRBV7-6 combines with J gene TRBJ1-6; 7 bases agree with TRBD1. In germline, CDR1 is SGHVS, CDR2 FNYEAQ. V shed 5 bases and J 9 bases; nucleotides not matched to a gene: 7. The CDR3 totals 14 residues. CDR3 loop: CASSHGQEASPLHF. DNA of the CDR3: TGTGCCAGCAGCCACGGACAGGAAGCTTCACCCCTCCACTTT.

The genes are TRBV19 and TRBJ1-2; 7 nucleotides agree with TRBD1. Germline values: CDR1 LNHDA, CDR2 SQIVND (reference sequence). The CDR3 sequence is 15 residues long. The trim removed 5 bases at V and 4 bases at J, leaving 10 bases unmatched. CDR3 DNA sequence: TGTGCCAGTAGTTCAACAGGGGCAGGGAGCTATGGCTACACCTTC. The encoded protein is CASSSTGAGSYGYTF.

The chain is built from TRBV19 and TRBJ2-3, with 8 bases matching TRBD2. Germline assignment: CDR1 LNHDA and CDR2 SQIVND (reference sequence). The CDR3 has 14 amino acids. V lost 7 bases to trimming and J lost 2 bases; unmatched junction nucleotides: 5. CDR3 in DNA: TGTGCCAGTAAGGTAGCGGGAAACACAGATACGCAGTATTTT. Translation gives CASKVAGNTDTQYF.

The rearrangement uses TRBV19 and TRBJ1-1; no firm D call. Germline V CDR1 and CDR2: LNHDA, SQIVND (reference sequence). Trimming shortened V by 3 bases and J by 5 bases, and 16 bases separated the two germline ends. The CDR3 spans 15 residues. The CDR3 DNA sequence: TGTGCCAGTAGTATGGTCGCGGGGATAACAACTGAAGCTTTCTTT. It encodes CASSMVAGITTEAFF.

This chain uses TRBV6-1 with TRBJ1-5; a possible D gene is TRBD1 (5 bases). The germline V and J ends were trimmed by 2 bases and 1 base, with 12 bases remaining between them. The CDR3 has 16 residues. Germline-derived CDR1 and CDR2 are MNHNS and SASEGT. The CDR3 DNA sequence: TGTGCCAGCAGTGAAAGGGGAGGGGACAGCAATCAGCCCCAGCATTTT. Amino acids: CASSERGGDSNQPQHF.

This clone was counted between two and nine times. The V call is TRBV7-2, the J call TRBJ2-7; 7 bases align to TRBD1. With V trimmed by 1 base and J by 2 bases, 2 bases remained unmatched. Germline CDR1 reads SGHTA; CDR2 reads FQGNSA. CDR3 length: 14 amino acids. The CDR3 protein is CASSLDQGAYEQYF. The CDR3 DNA is TGTGCCAGCAGCTTAGATCAGGGGGCCTACGAGCAGTACTTC.

The chain carries TRBV4-1 and TRBJ2-5, with 10 bases matching TRBD2. Germline trimming cut 1 base from V and 4 bases from J; bases unmatched to any gene: 6. This CDR3 region has 16 residues. The germline gives CDR1 MGHRA, CDR2 YSYEKL. CDR3 region: CASSQVELAGLETQYF. In nucleotides, the CDR3 is TGCGCCAGCAGCCAAGTCGAACTAGCGGGATTAGAGACCCAGTACTTC.

This chain uses TRBV5-6 with TRBJ2-3, with D perhaps matching TRBD2 (6 bases). The CDR3 spans 13 residues. Per the germline V gene, CDR1 is SGHDT and CDR2 is YYEEEE. Between the trimmed V and J ends, which lost 4 bases and 1 base, there was a span of 7 bases. CDR3 in amino acids: CASSIAGTDTQYF. In DNA form, the CDR3 reads TGTGCCAGCAGCATAGCGGGCACAGATACGCAGTATTTT.

This clone was counted a single time. The rearrangement joins TRBV5-1 to TRBJ2-3; TRBD2 is a possible D gene (6 bases). With 0 bases removed from V and 4 bases from J, the gap between germline ends came to 9 bases. The CDR3 has 14 amino acids. The V gene's germline CDR1 is SGHRS and CDR2 YFSETQ. This chain's CDR3 is CASSLGPGADTQYF. CDR3 DNA: TGCGCCAGCAGCTTGGGCCCGGGAGCAGATACGCAGTATTTT.

A single count supports this clone. J is TRBJ2-7 and V is TRBV19, with TRBD1 matching 8 bases. CDR1 and CDR2 from the germline V gene are LNHDA and SQIVND (reference sequence). The CDR3 runs 14 residues. V dropped 5 bases and J dropped 1; count of bases not matched to a gene: 4. The CDR3 is CASSLGTGSYEQYF. CDR3 coding DNA: TGTGCCAGTAGTCTAGGGACAGGATCCTACGAGCAGTACTTC.

The chain combines TRBV9 with TRBJ1-3, with TRBD1 as a possible D gene (6 bases). Trimming cost V 4 bases and J 0 bases, with 14 bases left between them. CDR1 and CDR2 from the germline V gene are SGDLS and YYNGEE. This CDR3 comprises 16 residues. The CDR3 spells CASSPGGLDSGNTIYF. Written as DNA, the CDR3 is TGTGCCAGCAGCCCGGGGGGGCTTGACTCTGGAAACACCATATATTTT.

The chain is built from TRBV18 and TRBJ2-1; 10 positions match TRBD2. Trimming removed 6 bases from V and 3 bases from J; junction bases left unmatched: 8. Germline V CDR1 and CDR2: KGHSH, LQKENI. The CDR3 runs 16 residues. DNA of the CDR3: TGTGCCAGCTCGTCGGCTAGCGGGGGCCTCTACAATGAGCAGTTCTTC. Translation gives CASSSASGGLYNEQFF.

This clone appeared a single time. The rearrangement uses TRBV7-9 and TRBJ2-3; 10 nucleotides match TRBD2. The germline V gene has CDR1 SEHNR and CDR2 FQNEAQ (reference sequence). J gave up 1 base and V 2 bases, and 3 bases lay outside the gene matches. The CDR3 consists of 16 residues. The CDR3: CASSLLLAGGTDTQYF. As DNA, the CDR3 is TGTGCCAGCAGCTTACTCCTAGCGGGGGGCACAGATACGCAGTATTTT.

The V gene is TRBV6-1, the J gene TRBJ1-5; no firm D call. The V gene lost 3 bases and the J gene lost 5 bases, with 5 bases spanning the gap. Germline V CDR1 and CDR2: MNHNS, SASEGT. This CDR3 has 12 residues. The CDR3 region is CASSDKDQPQHF. CDR3 bases: TGTGCCAGCAGTGATAAAGATCAGCCCCAGCATTTT.

The gene calls are TRBV5-1 and TRBJ1-2, with unresolved D. The germline gives CDR1 SGHRS, CDR2 YFSETQ. The CDR3 has 13 amino acids. V shed 5 bases and J shed 2 bases, with 10 bases lying between them. The CDR3 nucleotides are TGCGCCAGCAGTCCCTTTTCAAACTATGGCTACACCTTC. Its protein is CASSPFSNYGYTF.